The rows below give T cell receptor beta chains drawn from one sample of a study of T-cell reconstitution after alpha-beta-depleted transplantation in children. One entry per CDR3 protein, called by TCRdb with MiXCR from the PCR reads. The sample has roughly 610,000 distinct CDR3 sequences, over 9.5% seen once. Specimen: PBMCs from the stem cell graft donor, collected from the stem cell graft. These receptor sequences come from a human donor who donated a stem cell graft to a child with acute myeloid leukemia. The CDR3 runs from the conserved cysteine through the conserved F or W. The D gene is left open where the match is weak. A row's size may be missing; if present it is once, few, many or a size class.

v_call,d_call,j_call,clone_size,cdr3_aa,cdr3_nt
TRBV10-3,TRBD2,TRBJ2-7,-,CAISEGLAGIYEQYF,TGTGCCATCAGTGAGGGGCTAGCGGGAATCTACGAGCAGTACTTC
TRBV14,-,TRBJ1-5,many,CASSRRSIHQPQHF,TGTGCCAGCAGCCGGAGGTCTATTCATCAGCCCCAGCATTTT
TRBV4-3,-,TRBJ2-4,-,CASSQEYRQTKTGKNIQYF,TGCGCCAGCAGCCAAGAGTATAGGCAGACTAAAACGGGCAAAAACATTCAGTACTTC
TRBV30,-,TRBJ2-3,few,CAWSVPWPRVSTDTQYF,TGTGCCTGGAGTGTACCTTGGCCCAGGGTTAGCACAGATACGCAGTATTTT
TRBV29-1,-,TRBJ1-2,few,CSVEKAGQEVGYGYTF,TGCAGCGTTGAGAAGGCAGGGCAGGAGGTTGGCTATGGCTACACCTTC
TRBV5-4,TRBD1,TRBJ2-7,-,CASSQGAGQGAHEQYF,TGTGCCAGCAGCCAAGGTGCGGGACAGGGGGCCCACGAGCAGTACTTC
TRBV28,TRBD2,TRBJ2-7,few,CASWDSGLAGLEQYF,TGTGCCAGCTGGGACTCCGGACTAGCGGGATTAGAGCAGTACTTC
TRBV5-1,TRBD2,TRBJ2-1,-,CASSAPGLDNEQFF,TGCGCCAGCAGTGCGCCGGGACTAGACAATGAGCAGTTCTTC
TRBV6-2/TRBV6-3,-,TRBJ1-2,few,CASSYGQARDGYTF,TGTGCCAGCAGTTACGGGCAGGCTCGAGATGGCTACACCTTC
TRBV6-2/TRBV6-3,-,TRBJ2-3,many,CASSYMTPHDTQYF,TGTGCCAGCAGTTACATGACTCCCCACGATACGCAGTATTTT
TRBV9,-,TRBJ1-1,many,CASSLGVSATEAFF,TGTGCCAGCAGTTTAGGGGTCTCGGCCACTGAAGCTTTCTTT
TRBV14,-,TRBJ2-7,many,CASSHLPYEQYF,TGTGCCAGCAGCCACTTACCCTACGAGCAGTACTTC
TRBV2,TRBD1,TRBJ2-2,-,CASSGTGRVGELFF,TGTGCCAGCAGTGGGACAGGGAGAGTCGGGGAGCTGTTTTTT
TRBV29-1,-,TRBJ1-4,few,CSGLDSAGENEKLFF,TGCAGCGGCCTAGATTCCGCAGGGGAAAATGAAAAACTGTTTTTT
TRBV4-2,-,TRBJ2-2,many,CASSRFSSGTGELFF,TGTGCCAGCAGCCGCTTTTCGAGTGGCACCGGGGAGCTGTTTTTT
TRBV11-3,-,TRBJ2-3,many,CASSLVTESTQYF,TGTGCCAGCAGCTTAGTAACCGAGTCCACGCAGTATTTT
TRBV19,TRBD1,TRBJ2-7,many,CASSPDRGRYEQYF,TGTGCCAGTAGTCCGGACAGGGGTCGGTACGAGCAGTACTTC
TRBV6-5,-,TRBJ2-7,-,CASGYPKDEQYF,TGTGCCAGCGGCTACCCGAAGGACGAGCAGTACTTC
TRBV4-2,TRBD1,TRBJ1-2,many,CASSSDRGHTF,TGTGCCAGCAGCTCGGACAGGGGCCACACCTTC
TRBV11-2,-,TRBJ2-2,few,CASSLDGVRRGTGELFF,TGTGCCAGCAGCCTAGACGGCGTACGGAGGGGCACCGGGGAGCTGTTTTTT
TRBV15,-,TRBJ1-3,few,CATSRELGGLTGNTIYF,TGTGCCACCAGCAGAGAATTGGGGGGTCTGACTGGAAACACCATATATTTT
TRBV6-1,-,TRBJ1-6,-,CASSEAWNSPLHF,TGTGCCAGCAGTGAAGCATGGAATTCACCCCTCCACTTT
TRBV20-1,TRBD2,TRBJ2-3,many,CSARDRLAASTDTQYF,TGCAGTGCTAGAGATAGACTAGCGGCTAGCACAGATACGCAGTATTTT
TRBV4-3,TRBD1,TRBJ1-1,-,CASSQDRGQGKAFF,TGCGCCAGCAGCCAAGATCGGGGACAGGGAAAAGCTTTCTTT
TRBV6-1,-,TRBJ1-5,few,CASSPLTRAGNQPQHF,TGTGCCAGCAGTCCCCTGACAAGGGCGGGAAATCAGCCCCAGCATTTT
TRBV4-2,-,TRBJ1-6,-,CASSQARTGKILLHF,TGTGCCAGCAGCCAAGCTCGGACGGGAAAAATACTCCTCCACTTT
TRBV9,-,TRBJ1-1,-,CASSVAPGATGAFF,TGTGCCAGCAGCGTAGCCCCAGGGGCCACTGGAGCTTTCTTT
TRBV20-1,-,TRBJ2-3,-,CSARVHPDTQYF,TGCAGTGCTAGAGTCCACCCAGATACGCAGTATTTT
TRBV20-1,-,TRBJ2-7,few,CSASQGLQAYEQYF,TGCAGTGCCTCCCAGGGACTTCAAGCCTACGAGCAGTACTTC
TRBV12-3/TRBV12-4,TRBD1,TRBJ2-3,few,CASRRTGERGTDTQYF,TGTGCCAGCAGACGTACAGGGGAGAGGGGCACAGATACGCAGTATTTT
TRBV20-1,-,TRBJ1-1,few,CSARVSSGNTEAFF,TGCAGTGCTAGAGTCTCTAGCGGGAACACTGAAGCTTTCTTT
TRBV5-5,-,TRBJ2-7,many,CASSFSRDEQYF,TGTGCCAGCAGCTTTTCCCGGGACGAGCAGTACTTC
TRBV11-2,-,TRBJ2-3,few,CASGADPTDTQYF,TGTGCCAGTGGGGCGGATCCCACAGATACGCAGTATTTT
TRBV6-1,-,TRBJ2-5,many,CASRRTGEKTQYF,TGTGCCAGCAGACGTACTGGGGAAAAGACCCAGTACTTC
TRBV6-5,TRBD2,TRBJ2-3,-,CASSLTSGSQDTQYF,TGTGCCAGCAGCCTTACTAGCGGGAGCCAGGATACGCAGTATTTT
TRBV30,TRBD2,TRBJ2-5,-,CAWTSGREETQYF,TGTGCCTGGACTAGCGGGAGGGAAGAGACCCAGTACTTC
TRBV12-3/TRBV12-4,-,TRBJ2-1,few,CASSSNWDEQFF,TGTGCCAGCAGTTCGAACTGGGATGAGCAGTTCTTC
TRBV25-1,-,TRBJ2-1,-,CASSEVLTEQFF,TGTGCCAGCAGTGAAGTCCTAACGGAGCAGTTCTTC
TRBV4-3,TRBD2,TRBJ2-7,-,CASSQGASGSFDEQYF,TGCGCCAGCAGCCAAGGGGCTAGCGGGAGTTTCGACGAGCAGTACTTC
TRBV29-1,TRBD1,TRBJ2-1,-,CSVEKGQGANYNEQFF,TGCAGCGTTGAAAAAGGACAGGGGGCTAACTACAATGAGCAGTTCTTC
TRBV27,TRBD2,TRBJ2-7,many,CASSLGLADYEQYF,TGTGCCAGCAGTTTGGGACTAGCGGACTACGAGCAGTACTTC
TRBV20-1,-,TRBJ2-4,-,CSARDGERTENIQYF,TGCAGTGCTAGAGATGGTGAGAGGACAGAAAACATTCAGTACTTC
TRBV18,-,TRBJ2-5,-,CASSPPGLFQETQYF,TGTGCCAGCTCACCACCGGGACTCTTCCAAGAGACCCAGTACTTC
TRBV2,TRBD1,TRBJ1-1,-,CASSEGTGGNTEAFF,TGTGCCAGCAGTGAAGGGACAGGGGGCAACACTGAAGCTTTCTTT
TRBV20-1,TRBD1,TRBJ2-6,many,CSAPLDRAGANVLTF,TGCAGTGCTCCCTTGGACAGGGCTGGGGCCAACGTCCTGACTTTC
TRBV20-1,TRBD1,TRBJ1-6,few,CSDRGLDAGSPLHF,TGCAGTGACAGGGGGCTGGACGCTGGGTCACCCCTCCACTTT
TRBV12-3/TRBV12-4,-,TRBJ2-2,-,CAIDTGELFF,TGTGCCATCGACACCGGGGAGCTGTTTTTT
TRBV28,TRBD1,TRBJ1-2,-,CASSPPPTWTGHYGYNF,TGTGCCAGCAGTCCGCCACCGACCTGGACAGGCCACTATGGCTACAACTTC
TRBV20-1,-,TRBJ2-7,-,CSARQQGTLYEQYF,TGCAGTGCTCGCCAACAAGGCACCTTGTACGAGCAGTACTTC
TRBV14,-,TRBJ2-6,-,CASSHLMGATGANVLTF,TGTGCCAGCAGCCACCTAATGGGGGCAACCGGGGCCAACGTCCTGACTTTC
TRBV10-3,-,TRBJ2-5,few,CAISEPDKGQTQYF,TGTGCCATCAGTGAGCCGGACAAGGGTCAGACCCAGTACTTC
TRBV7-9,-,TRBJ2-7,once,CASSRMRLGSYEQYF,TGTGCCAGCAGCCGGATGAGGCTAGGGTCCTACGAGCAGTACTTC